Sequencing of this TCR beta chain was carried out in a study of cytomegalovirus exposure and HLA in healthy donors. Notes on the study in general: Some public TCRs appeared in many individuals, while most sequences were rare.

Clones were sequenced by immunoSEQ multiplex PCR, and TCRdb holds only the in-frame ones, with some missing. This sample has approximately 65,000 clones, with roughly 96% found just once. Notes on this clone: What it binds is unknown.

Germline V gene sequence: CDR1 SGDLS, CDR2 YYNGEE. The CDR3 length is 15 residues. With V trimmed by 3 bases and J by 2 bases, 5 bases remained unmatched. The chain links TRBV9 to TRBJ1-3, with 7 bases fitting TRBD1. The receptor comes from a man younger than 30 in good health and CMV-seronegative. Source material: PBMCs. CDR3 coding DNA: TGTGCCAGCAGCGCATCGACAGGGACTGGAAACACCATATATTTT. This encodes CASSASTGTGNTIYF.